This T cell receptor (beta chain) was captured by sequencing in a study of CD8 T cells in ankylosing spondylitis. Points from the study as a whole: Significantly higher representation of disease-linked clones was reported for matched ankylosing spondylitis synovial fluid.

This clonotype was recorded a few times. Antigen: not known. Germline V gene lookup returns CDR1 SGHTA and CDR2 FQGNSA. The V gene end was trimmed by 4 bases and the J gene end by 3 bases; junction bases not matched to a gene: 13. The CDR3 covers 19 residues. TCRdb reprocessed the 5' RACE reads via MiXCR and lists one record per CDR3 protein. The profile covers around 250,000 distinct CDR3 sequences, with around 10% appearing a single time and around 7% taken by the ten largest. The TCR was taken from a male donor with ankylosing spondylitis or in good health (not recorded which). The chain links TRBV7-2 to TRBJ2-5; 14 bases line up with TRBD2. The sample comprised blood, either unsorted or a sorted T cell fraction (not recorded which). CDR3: CASSSDRLAGGHKEETQYF. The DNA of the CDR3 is TGTGCCAGCAGCTCCGACAGACTAGCGGGGGGGCATAAAGAAGAGACCCAGTACTTC.